The clone carrying this TCR beta chain turned up a few times. Its antigen remains unidentified. Trimming cost V 2 bases and J 5 bases; bases outside gene matches: 12. CDR1 is KGHSH and CDR2 is LQKENI in the germline V gene. CDR3 size: 17 residues. This record comes from a study of vaccination effects on CD4 cells after COVID-19. Sequencing was performed with immunoSEQ multiplex PCR; in TCRdb, only in-frame clones are kept and a portion is missing. Of tens of thousands of clones listed, around 70% are singletons. The culture ran for 10 days, and then CD4+ T cells were isolated. The person's infection with SARS-CoV-2, confirmed by PCR, took place between March and December 2020. Two-dose BNT162b2 or mRNA-1273 vaccination was given to participants.

The receptor was derived from a human donor who had a prior SARS-CoV-2 infection. The material sequenced was CD4+ T cells from PBMCs cultured without peptide, taken after COVID-19 vaccination. The rearrangement links TRBV18 to TRBJ2-7, with 10 bases that match TRBD2. In DNA form, the CDR3 reads TGTGCCAGCTCACCAAGGCTAACAAGCGGGGGGGCGGACGAGCAGTACTTC. It codes for CASSPRLTSGGADEQYF.